This note documents a single T cell receptor (beta chain) sequence. Its matching antigen is unknown. This sample was taken from a study of cytomegalovirus exposure and HLA in healthy donors. The CDR3 loop spans 14 amino acids. CDR1 SNHLY and CDR2 FYNNEI come from the germline V gene. The germline V and J ends were trimmed by 6 bases and 13 bases, with 19 bases remaining between them. General observations from the study: Reportedly, cytomegalovirus status was diagnosed with high sensitivity and specificity.

Assay: immunoSEQ multiplex PCR; the TCRdb copy retains only in-frame clones and omits some. This table has approximately 140,000 clones, about 90% appearing once. V and J are TRBV2 and TRBJ1-6, with D uncertain. This sequence originates from a woman between 18 and 29 years old in good health and CMV-seropositive. Source material: PBMCs. The CDR3 loop reads CASRSERVLGPLHF. The CDR3 DNA follows: TGTGCCAGCAGGTCGGAGCGGGTCTTAGGGCCCCTCCACTTT.